These 25 T cell receptor beta chains came from one sample sequenced in a study of Tregs in tolerant kidney transplant recipients. The antigens for these receptors are not known. Using immunoSEQ multiplex PCR, the repertoire was profiled, and TCRdb retains in-frame clones only, with some absent. Of roughly 10,000 clones in the sample, roughly 89% were seen once. The sequencing here drew on Tregs from blood cultured with allogeneic cells, taken before the transplant. The receptors shown here come from a human patient who received a combined kidney and bone marrow transplant.

The CDR3 DNA reads as TGCAGCGTCGCCGACAGAACCTACGAGCAGTACTTC. It codes for CSVADRTYEQYF. This rearrangement joins TRBV29-1 to TRBJ2-7; D is possibly TRBD1 (5 bases). CDR1 and CDR2 (germline): SQVTM, ANQGSEA. The germline V and J ends were trimmed by 6 bases and 2 bases, with 11 bases remaining between them. This CDR3 region has 12 residues.

V is TRBV7-3 and J is TRBJ2-2; 8 nucleotides match TRBD1. After removal of 6 bases from V and 2 bases from J, the junction contained 5 bases not matched to a gene. The CDR3 length is 15 residues. The germline gives CDR1 SGHTA, CDR2 FQGTGA. CDR3 bases: TGTGCCAGCAGGATGACAGGGGCTAACACCGGGGAGCTGTTTTTT. It is translated as CASRMTGANTGELFF.

This sequence joins TRBV28 and TRBJ1-6, with 7 bases lining up with TRBD1. The V gene end was trimmed by 0 bases and the J gene end by 10 bases; junction bases not matched to a gene: 15. The CDR3 length is 18 residues. Germline V lookup: CDR1 MDHEN, CDR2 SYDVKM. DNA of the CDR3: TGTGCCAGCAGTTTATGGCCGACAGGGCTAGTTTTTAGGTCACCCCTCCACTTT. This codes for CASSLWPTGLVFRSPLHF.

This chain joins TRBV19 and TRBJ2-2; 7 positions agree with TRBD2. The V and J ends lost 6 bases and 6 bases, in that order; junction bases with no gene match: 10. Germline V CDR1 and CDR2: LNHDA, SQIVND (reference sequence). This CDR3 is 15 amino acids long. The CDR3 DNA reads TGTGCCAGTAGCGGAGCCGGGAGGTCACCCGGGGAGCTGTTTTTT. Protein sequence: CASSGAGRSPGELFF.

The chain employs TRBV7-2 and TRBJ2-1, with 12 nucleotides matching TRBD2. The CDR3 totals 15 residues. The germline CDR1 and CDR2 sequences are SGHTA and FQGNSA. Unmatched junction bases numbered 7, after V lost 5 bases and J lost 8 bases. The CDR3 sequence is CASSLASGGAYEQFF. The CDR3 bases are TGTGCCAGCAGCCTTGCTAGCGGGGGGGCCTATGAGCAGTTCTTC.

V usage is TRBV29-1 and J usage is TRBJ2-4; 9 positions match TRBD1. The CDR3 spans 19 residues. V shed 6 bases, J shed 2 bases, and the junction held 20 bases outside the gene matches. In germline, CDR1 is SQVTM, CDR2 ANQGSEA. The CDR3 DNA reads as TGCAGCGTGGAGAAGGGACAGGGTTCGGGAAGGTGGACCAAAAACATTCAGTACTTC. It translates to CSVEKGQGSGRWTKNIQYF. The variable domain in full, with the rest retrieved from reference TRBV29-1 and TRBJ2-4, is SAVISQKPSRDICQRGTSLTIQCQVDSQVTMMFWYRQQPGQSLTLIATANQGSEATYESGFVIDKFPISRPNLTFSTLTVSNMSPEDSSIYLCSVEKGQGSGRWTKNIQYFGAGTRLSVL.

This clone came up once. The V call is TRBV7-2, the J call TRBJ2-5; the D gene is possibly TRBD2 (5 bases). Germline V lookup: CDR1 SGHTA, CDR2 FQGNSA. Trimming shortened V by 1 base and J by 4 bases, and 7 bases separated the two germline ends. The CDR3 consists of 13 residues. CDR3 sequence reads: CASSLVGIETQYF. The CDR3 DNA reads TGTGCCAGCAGCTTAGTCGGGATAGAGACCCAGTACTTC.

The CDR3 here is CASSSQGQPQHF. As DNA, the CDR3 is TGTGCCAGCAGTTCCCAGGGGCAGCCCCAGCATTTT. The rearrangement joins TRBV28 to TRBJ1-5, with a possible D match to TRBD1 (6 bases). Trimming removed 4 bases at V and 7 bases at J, with 8 bases between. Germline V gene sequence: CDR1 MDHEN, CDR2 SYDVKM. The CDR3 length is 12 residues.

This chain joins TRBV5-4 and TRBJ2-3, with 10 nucleotides matching TRBD1. The CDR3 contains 15 residues. Trimming took 3 bases from V and 7 from J; bases not matched to a gene: 8. Germline CDR1 is SGHNT and CDR2 is YYREEE (reference sequence). CDR3 sequence (DNA): TGTGCCAGCAGCTGGGGACAGGGGAACATAAATACGCAGTATTTT. It specifies CASSWGQGNINTQYF.

This chain joins TRBV2 and TRBJ2-1; 10 nucleotides line up with TRBD1. This CDR3 region has 13 residues. Losses at the gene ends were 5 bases for V and 7 bases for J; bases not matched to a gene: 2. Looked up from germline, CDR1 is SNHLY and CDR2 is FYNNEI. This CDR3 is CASSSDRGNEQFF. The CDR3 DNA reads TGTGCCAGCAGTTCGGACAGGGGGAATGAGCAGTTCTTC. Based on the CDR3 plus reference TRBV2 and TRBJ2-1, the full variable domain is EPEVTQTPSHQVTQMGQEVILRCVPISNHLYFYWYRQILGQKVEFLVSFYNNEISEKSEIFDDQFSVERPDGSNFTLKIRSTKLEDSAMYFCASSSDRGNEQFFGPGTRLTVL.

The chain couples TRBV5-1 to TRBJ2-3; 7 nucleotides agree with TRBD2. This CDR3 is 17 amino acids long. Looked up from germline, CDR1 is SGHRS and CDR2 is YFSETQ. J was trimmed by 2 bases and V by 6 bases; bases with no gene match: 15. The DNA of the CDR3 is TGCGCCAGCAACTATGGGGCTAGCGGTCTGGTCACAGATACGCAGTATTTT. As protein: CASNYGASGLVTDTQYF.

The chain uses TRBV5-1 and TRBJ2-5; TRBD1 might be the D (7 bases). Between the trimmed V and J ends, which lost 0 bases and 7 bases, there was a span of 13 bases. Germline V gene lookup returns CDR1 SGHRS and CDR2 YFSETQ. This CDR3 is built from 14 residues. CDR3 sequence: CASSLGQGGWTQYF. The DNA of the CDR3 is TGCGCCAGCAGCTTGGGACAGGGAGGATGGACCCAGTACTTC.

This clone was counted once. The V gene is TRBV19, the J gene TRBJ2-2; 10 bases are shared with TRBD2. The CDR3 sequence is 17 residues long. The germline V gene has CDR1 LNHDA and CDR2 SQIVND (reference sequence). V shed 5 bases and J 4 bases; nucleotides not matched to a gene: 10. For the CDR3, the DNA is TGTGCCAGTAGTGTCTTTAGCGGGGGGCTTCTCACCGGGGAGCTGTTTTTT. Its protein product is CASSVFSGGLLTGELFF.

This CDR3 reads CASSLGANTEAFF. The CDR3 DNA follows: TGTGCCAGCAGCTTAGGAGCGAACACTGAAGCTTTCTTT. V and J are TRBV7-8 and TRBJ1-1; D is undetermined. CDR3 length: 13 residues. The ends were cut back, 1 base at V and 1 base at J, with 4 bases in the middle. Germline-derived CDR1 and CDR2 are SGHVS and FQNEAQ.

CDR3 DNA: TGCGCCAGCAGCCAGGTCGAGGGACGGGCGCAGTACTTC. Encoded protein: CASSQVEGRAQYF. The gene calls are TRBV4-3 and TRBJ2-7; TRBD1 or TRBD2 may be the D gene (5 bases each). Trimming removed 3 bases from V and 9 bases from J, with 15 bases in between. CDR1 is LGHNA and CDR2 is YSLEER in the germline V gene. This CDR3 has 13 residues.

CDR3 nucleotide sequence: TGTGCCAGCAGCCTTCATACAGGGCTTACAACTGAAGCTTTCTTT. The encoded protein is CASSLHTGLTTEAFF. The chain recombines TRBV7-6 with TRBJ1-1; TRBD1 is a possible D gene (6 bases). This CDR3 comprises 15 residues. CDR1 and CDR2 from the germline V gene are SGHVS and FNYEAQ. With 5 bases removed from V and 5 bases from J, the gap between germline ends came to 18 bases.

J is TRBJ1-5 and V is TRBV2; TRBD1 might be the D (6 bases). The V gene's germline CDR1 is SNHLY and CDR2 FYNNEI. V was shortened by 4 bases and J by 1 base, with 14 bases between the two germline ends. This CDR3 has 16 amino acids. DNA for the CDR3: TGTGCCAGCAGTGTGGGGGGGCGTGTGAGCAATCAGCCCCAGCATTTT. It is translated as CASSVGGRVSNQPQHF. Drawing the rest from reference TRBV2 and TRBJ1-5, the complete variable domain is EPEVTQTPSHQVTQMGQEVILRCVPISNHLYFYWYRQILGQKVEFLVSFYNNEISEKSEIFDDQFSVERPDGSNFTLKIRSTKLEDSAMYFCASSVGGRVSNQPQHFGDGTRLSIL.

The genes are TRBV29-1 and TRBJ2-2; no definite D call. The germline V and J ends were trimmed by 3 bases and 5 bases, with 10 bases remaining between them. This CDR3 has 13 amino acids. CDR1 and CDR2 (germline): SQVTM, ANQGSEA. CDR3 coding DNA: TGCAGCGTTGATCAAGGCGGTACCGGGGAGCTGTTTTTT. Its protein product is CSVDQGGTGELFF.

The CDR3 sequence is CASSPGGGDTQYF. The CDR3 region has the DNA TGTGCCAGCAGCCCCGGGGGGGGAGATACGCAGTATTTT. The gene calls are TRBV7-6 and TRBJ2-3; 8 nucleotides match TRBD2. The CDR3 extends over 13 amino acids. The germline CDR1 and CDR2 sequences are SGHVS and FNYEAQ. The V segment lost 5 bases and the J segment 5 bases; nucleotides outside the gene matches: 3.

J is TRBJ2-3 and V is TRBV7-2; possibly TRBD1 for D (7 bases). The V gene's germline CDR1 is SGHTA and CDR2 FQGNSA. The CDR3 sequence is 17 residues long. V lost 1 base and J lost 2, with 16 bases in between. This CDR3 is CASSLVGGAGNTDTQYF. The CDR3, as DNA: TGTGCCAGCAGCTTAGTAGGGGGCGCGGGGAACACAGATACGCAGTATTTT.

The V gene is TRBV6-5, the J gene TRBJ1-2, with TRBD1 as a possible D gene (5 bases). The CDR3 length is 14 residues. V was pared by 5 bases and J by 1 base, with 11 bases between. The V gene's germline CDR1 is MNHEY and CDR2 SVGAGI. CDR3 nucleotide sequence: TGTGCCAGCAGTCGGACATCCTTTAACTATGGCTACACCTTC. Protein sequence: CASSRTSFNYGYTF.

This clone is large in the sample. This sequence joins TRBV27 and TRBJ1-1, with D perhaps matching TRBD1 (5 bases). Trimming cost V 5 bases and J 6 bases, with 13 bases left between them. The CDR3 spans 13 residues. Germline V gene data show CDR1 as MNHEY and CDR2 as SMNVEV (reference sequence). In DNA, the CDR3 is TGTGCCAGCAGTCCGAGGCGGGGGTCTGAAGCTTTCTTT. Its protein product is CASSPRRGSEAFF.

The genes are TRBV7-2 and TRBJ1-2, with D perhaps matching TRBD1 (5 bases). This CDR3 is 15 amino acids long. V dropped 1 base and J dropped 1 base, with 10 bases sitting between them. Germline CDR1 reads SGHTA; CDR2 reads FQGNSA. The DNA of the CDR3 is TGTGCCAGCAGCTTAGACTCCGACAGTAACTATGGCTACACCTTC. Translation: CASSLDSDSNYGYTF.

V is TRBV28 and J is TRBJ2-4; D gene ambiguous. The germline V and J ends were trimmed by 3 bases and 0 bases, with 6 bases remaining between them. The CDR3 covers 14 residues. Germline V lookup: CDR1 MDHEN, CDR2 SYDVKM. The DNA of the CDR3 is TGTGCCAGCAGTTTTGGTATAGCCAAAAACATTCAGTACTTC. Translated, it gives CASSFGIAKNIQYF. Full variable domain (remainder filled in from reference TRBV28 and TRBJ2-4): DVKVTQSSRYLVKRTGEKVFLECVQDMDHENMFWYRQDPGLGLRLIYFSYDVKMKEKGDIPEGYSVSREKKERFSLILESASTNQTSMYLCASSFGIAKNIQYFGAGTRLSVL.

Points on this clone: One junction end does not reproduce the germline sequence, and a read error may be involved. CDR3 residues: CAISLELLFTGELFF. As DNA, the CDR3 is TGTGCCATCAGCTTAGAGTTGCTCTTCACCGGGGAGCTGTTTTTT. The chain links TRBV7-2 to TRBJ2-2, with D unresolved. Germline CDR1 and CDR2: SGHTA and FQGNSA. This CDR3 is 15 amino acids long.